A single T cell receptor beta chain is shown here with its context. Its antigen is still unknown. Base-call qualities are not available, and no considerably larger clone is one nucleotide away. The treatment or condition label corresponds to: live attenuated yellow fever vaccine strain. At each blood-draw timepoint, two biological replicates of bulk PBMCs were obtained. PBMCs were isolated from peripheral blood using a standard Ficoll-Paque protocol. TriZol was used to extract RNA from bulk PBMCs, CD4 and CD8 fractions, and dextramer-positive and dextramer-negative fractions. This entry comes from a study of T cells after yellow fever vaccination (dated by TCRdb to the late 2010s). General notes on the study: The SMART-Seq v4 Ultra Low Input RNA kit was used to prepare libraries from fractions with low cell numbers. Blood samples were taken at several timepoints before and after primary and secondary immunization, and bulk PBMC replicates and cell subsets were isolated. Bulk TCR alpha and beta repertoires were sequenced longitudinally to track T-cell clones before and after primary and booster YFV17D yellow fever vaccination. The cohort comprised two healthy male donors, one aged 18 to 30 and one aged 30 to 40 years.

The data were produced on an Illumina NovaSeq 6000. TCR cDNA was made using 5'RACE template switching, a step that added a universal primer site and unique molecular identifiers. Priming of cDNA synthesis was performed from both the TCR alpha and TCR beta constant segments. Libraries were amplified in two PCR steps, with sample barcodes and sequencing adapters added in the second step. Sequencing of the libraries was done on either Illumina HiSeq 2500 (2x100 bp) or NovaSeq (2x150 bp). The published analysis was carried out like this. MIGEC handled demultiplexing of reads and collapsing into UMI consensus sequences, while MiXCR performed V(D)J alignment. Using edgeR on replicate PBMC samples, clonotypes were called vaccine-responding if FDR was below 0.01 and the log2 fold change was above 5 up to day 15. Each bulk clonotype was labeled CD4 or CD8 based on which sequenced repertoire, CD4 or CD8, contained the clonotype at higher abundance. Starting from the raw public reads, TCRdb applied fastp trimming at Q25, assembled clones with MiXCR and retained in-frame beta chains. Identical CDR3 protein sequences are pooled into one entry, listed with their most common genes and DNA. The V and J calls come from TCRdb's annotation, not from the publication. In all, the sample holds a few hundred thousand distinct CDR3 sequences, and roughly 4% of those were seen once. In total, the top ten clones hold roughly a quarter of the sample.

Overall study results and their limits: A small share of clonotypes was detected in both CD4 and CD8 compartments, with the overlap likely arising from convergent recombination. FACS-sorted repertoires could contain abundant contaminating clonotypes from the bulk population, so computational filtering was required. Compared with the primary T-cell response, the secondary T-cell response was weaker but faster, peaking on day 5 rather than day 15. Because only a couple of donors were included in the study, the extent to which the findings can be generalized is limited. After the booster, most clones that had expanded after primary vaccination were detected again (almost 97% of CD4 and roughly 86% of CD8), suggesting broad maintenance of memory.

The CDR3 spans 15 residues, from the cysteine through the phenylalanine. Left in the record is the CDR3 DNA by itself, 45 bases read in frame from the first base. Germline trimming amounts to 5 bases on V and 7 bases on J, with 10 as the count of junction bases outside the gene matches. This clonotype was sampled from a man aged 18 to 29 who received the YFV17D yellow fever vaccine. The material sequenced was PBMCs, taken on the day of the yellow fever booster vaccination. The chain couples TRBV12-3 or TRBV12-4 to TRBJ2-3, with 9 middle bases fitting TRBD2. This receptor has the CDR3 CASSRRGGLVNTQYF. The DNA sequence is given as TGTGCCAGCAGTCGGCGGGGGGGCCTCGTAAATACGCAGTATTTT.